The sequence of this T cell receptor beta chain was determined in a study of control samples from healthy donors and cancer patients (dated by TCRdb to 2018 to 2020). Concerning this clone: What antigen it recognizes has not been identified. Base quality data are lacking; no much larger clone is found one base away.

Via the germline V gene, CDR1 is SGHVS and CDR2 FNYEAQ. The CDR3 starts with the cysteine, ends with the phenylalanine, and has 15 residues. The read is trimmed to its CDR3 DNA, 45 bases read in frame from base 1. V and J lose 3 bases and 0 bases, and a span of 9 bases separates them. The library was generated by the immunoSEQ multiplex PCR assay. TCRdb holds this immuneACCESS table with in-frame rearrangements only. Some clones are missing; in checked studies, unresolved V genes explain under half, and the rest has no known cause. This sample comprises approximately 150,000 clones, roughly 95% of them detected only once. Of the sample, 1% falls within the top ten clones.

The chain was built from TRBV7-6 and TRBJ1-3; the D gene is unclear. The sequenced sample was blood. The origin of this receptor is a woman aged 25-40 years in good health. CDR3 sequence: CASSFGGSSGNTIYF. The sequenced DNA: TGTGCCAGCAGCTTCGGCGGGAGCTCTGGAAACACCATATATTTT. The CDR3, completed at both ends by the reference TRBV7-6 and TRBJ1-3 genes, gives the full variable domain GAGVSQSPRYKVTKRGQDVALRCDPISGHVSLYWYRQALGQGPEFLTYFNYEAQQDKSGLPNDRFSAERPEGSISTLTIQRTEQRDSAMYRCASSFGGSSGNTIYFGEGSWLTVV.